This T cell receptor (beta chain) was recorded in a study of T cells in Graves' hyperthyroidism and ophthalmopathy. This clonotype was detected ten times or more. Its target is unknown. Researchers took RNA transcripts and amplified the TCR beta CDR3 regions from them. The study used the HTBI primer set for a first-round RT-PCR of the TCR CDR3. TCRdb analysed the multiplex PCR reads with MiXCR anew, one entry per CDR3 protein. The sample contains about 200,000 distinct CDR3 sequences, less than 20% of which appear only once. For the diagnoses, clinical symptoms, serum thyroxine and TRAb, thyroid ultrasound and orbital computed tomography were used. Study results and caveats: Prediction of ophthalmopathy progression came a median 6.5 months pre-onset.

The trim removed 0 bases at V and 4 bases at J, leaving 2 bases unmatched. The CDR3 is 13 residues long. Per germline, CDR1 SQVTM and CDR2 ANQGSEA. The sequence derives from a woman aged 50 to 60 with Graves' hyperthyroidism. Sequencing was done on a sample of blood. The chain joins TRBV29-1 to TRBJ1-2; 7 bases line up with TRBD1. CDR3 in amino acids: CSVEEGQFYGYTF. The CDR3 DNA is TGCAGCGTTGAAGAGGGACAGTTCTATGGCTACACCTTC.